This TCR beta chain came from a study of patients and donors after allogeneic stem cell transplantation. CDR3 size: 18 residues. Trimming pared 7 bases from V and 1 base from J, leaving 24 bases between. One entry per CDR3 protein results from TCRdb running MiXCR on the RT-PCR reads. The table lists around 150,000 distinct CDR3 sequences, 37% of them singletons, with less than 60% in the top ten. Relative to its sample, this clonotype is medium-sized. The TCR sequence derives from a human donor who was either an allogeneic HSCT recipient or a stem cell or donor lymphocyte infusion donor (not recorded which). It is not recorded whose cells these are; they may come from a transplant donor. V and J are TRBV12-3 or TRBV12-4 and TRBJ2-3, with D possibly being TRBD2 (7 bases). What was sequenced was blood, either unsorted or a sorted T cell fraction (not recorded which). The chain's CDR3 is CASTRGTEGGAGTDTQYF. CDR3 DNA: TGTGCCAGCACCAGAGGGACGGAGGGGGGGGCCGGCACAGATACGCAGTATTTT.